The subject of this entry is one T cell receptor (beta chain). This clonotype was observed many times. Its antigen remains unidentified. Base qualities are not provided; no much larger clone lies one nucleotide away. The sample originates from a study of CD8+CD57+ T cells in acquired aplastic anemia listed by TCRdb under 2018. Context from the whole study: A mean of approximately 2.9 ug of DNA, ranging from about 0.19 to 30 ug, was extracted from sorted CD4+ and CD8+ cells. Healthy donor samples averaged approximately 10 million reads for CD4+ and roughly 11 million for CD8+ cells. Findings and caveats that apply to the study as a whole: Between patients and healthy controls, no significant difference in CD8+ Simpson's diversity was found (P=0.060). Some 30 CD8+ CDR3 sequences were shared between patients and controls but appeared highly expressed in patients and within their immunodominant clones.

Genomic DNA was used as template for profiling of TCR beta VDJ combinations and CDR3 sequences. An Illumina HiSeq 2000 was used for TCR repertoire sequencing. The study's own analysis went as follows. Repertoire assessment relied on Simpson's diversity index, CDR3 size and DJ length profiles, and TRBV/TRBJ rearrangement plots. The immunodominant clone was defined as the most abundant DNA sequence in deep sequencing data. CDR3 amino acid sequences were screened for sharing across subjects and were compared with published repertoires and the VDJdb database. The raw public reads went through TCRdb reprocessing: fastp at Q25, MiXCR clone calling, in-frame beta chains kept. Rows are unified per CDR3 protein, each entry keeping the most common DNA and genes. TCRdb's processing, not the authors' own work, is the source of the V and J calls. Counted in this sample were roughly 86,000 distinct CDR3 sequences; approximately 46% of them appeared once. Of the sample, about 68% falls within the top ten clones.

In this study, sorted CD4+ and CD8+ T cells from the blood of healthy subjects and of severe aplastic anemia patients had their TCR repertoires deep-sequenced. Ficoll-Paque density gradient centrifugation was used to isolate peripheral blood mononuclear cells. CD4+ and CD8+ T cells were sorted by FACS or magnetic beads before DNA extraction. Taken from the germline V gene, the CDR1 and CDR2 loops are MNHEY and SVGAGI. Spanning cysteine to phenylalanine, the CDR3 consists of 13 amino acids. The only DNA kept is the CDR3, 39 bases in frame from the first base. At the junction V is shortened by 0 bases and J by 3 bases, with 3 bases in between.

Material for sequencing was sorted CD4+, CD8+, or CD8+CD57+ T cells (not recorded which) from PBMCs. The chain is made from TRBV6-5 and TRBJ1-5, with the identity of the D gene unclear. This receptor was obtained from a human donor in good health, serving as a control. CDR3 sequence: CASSYSSNQPQHF. The DNA sequence is given as TGTGCCAGCAGTTACTCATCCAATCAGCCCCAGCATTTT.